The entry below gives a single T cell receptor (beta chain) sequence along with its context. The sample originates from a study of control samples from healthy donors and cancer patients. Assay: immunoSEQ multiplex PCR; the TCRdb copy retains only in-frame clones and omits some. The repertoire holds 55,000 to 70,000 clones, with 85% to 90% as singletons. Trimming removed 5 bases from V and 8 bases from J, with 9 bases in between. The CDR3 runs to 11 residues. Germline CDR1 and CDR2: SEHNR and FQNEAQ (reference sequence). The rearrangement joins TRBV7-9 to TRBJ1-2; possible D gene TRBD1, 6 bases. Source material: PBMCs. This clonotype originated in a man between 60 and 70 years old with colorectal cancer. CDR3 DNA sequence: TGTGCCAGCAGCCCAGGGGCCGGCTACACCTTC. This sequence encodes CASSPGAGYTF.